The 32 T cell receptor beta chains given below trace back to one sample, sequenced in a study of cytomegalovirus exposure and HLA in healthy donors. PCR was performed using 60 Vbeta and 13 Jbeta primers. Some clones are missing from TCRdb's copy, which holds only in-frame ones; the method was immunoSEQ multiplex PCR. The table has around 160,000 clones, over 65% seen once. The sample was PBMCs. Receptors were obtained from a young man in good health and CMV-seropositive.

This chain connects TRBV19 to TRBJ1-5, with a possible D match to TRBD1 (6 bases). This CDR3 has 16 residues. Trimming took off 3 bases at V and 10 bases at J, with 22 bases between the two ends. Looked up from germline, CDR1 is LNHDA and CDR2 is SQIVND (reference sequence). CDR3 sequence (DNA): TGTGCCAGTAGTATGTCGGGGGGGGCTGCTATCCTACCCCAGCATTTT. It encodes CASSMSGGAAILPQHF.

The J gene is TRBJ2-3, the V gene TRBV2; TRBD1 aligns across 9 bases. The junction had 6 bases not matched to a gene; V was cut back by 6 bases and J by 2 bases. Germline V gives CDR1 SNHLY, CDR2 FYNNEI. The length of the CDR3 is 15 residues. The CDR3 region is CASREGQGNTDTQYF. CDR3 nucleotides: TGTGCCAGCAGGGAGGGACAGGGTAACACAGATACGCAGTATTTT.

This clone was seen more than once but under ten times. The rearrangement uses TRBV18 and TRBJ2-2; no definite D call. The CDR3 runs to 16 residues. V shed 3 bases and J shed 4 bases, with 15 bases lying between them. Germline-derived CDR1 and CDR2 are KGHSH and LQKENI. The CDR3 spells CASSPTLTGPTGELFF. Written as DNA, the CDR3 is TGTGCCAGCTCACCGACATTGACCGGTCCCACCGGGGAGCTGTTTTTT.

The chain is built from TRBV30 and TRBJ2-7, with a possible D match to TRBD2 (5 bases). The CDR3 length is 13 residues. Trimming shortened V by 1 base and J by 5 bases, and 12 bases separated the two germline ends. Per the germline V gene, CDR1 is GTSNPN and CDR2 is SVGIG (reference sequence). Written as DNA, the CDR3 is TGTGCCTGGAGTGAAAGGACTCTAGACGAGCAGTACGTC. It encodes CAWSERTLDEQYV.

The rearrangement joins TRBV5-1 to TRBJ2-1; 8 bases align to TRBD1. Germline loops: CDR1 SGHRS, CDR2 YFSETQ. The CDR3 covers 14 residues. V lost 2 bases, J lost 9 bases, and 7 bases stayed unmatched. CDR3 protein: CASSFQQGTGEQFF. Here the CDR3 DNA reads TGCGCCAGCAGCTTTCAACAGGGGACAGGTGAGCAGTTCTTC.

V gene TRBV25-1 combines with J gene TRBJ2-1, with 8 bases that match TRBD2. The germline CDR1 and CDR2 sequences are MGHDK and SYGVNS. The CDR3 sequence is 17 residues long. V dropped 10 bases and J dropped 3; count of bases not matched to a gene: 17. The CDR3 bases are TGTGCCACCTCGGGGGGGCAGAAGTCCAGGGTCTACAATGAGCAGTTCTTC. It is translated as CATSGGQKSRVYNEQFF.

V gene TRBV9 combines with J gene TRBJ1-5; tentatively, D is TRBD1 (5 bases). CDR3 length equals 15 residues. Trimming left V 7 bases short and J 5 bases short, with 19 bases between. Germline V gene lookup returns CDR1 SGDLS and CDR2 YYNGEE. The CDR3 spells CASGKTARGDQPQHF. In DNA form, the CDR3 reads TGTGCCAGCGGTAAGACGGCTCGGGGGGATCAGCCCCAGCATTTT.

The chain joins TRBV11-3 to TRBJ2-6; a weak D match, TRBD2 (6 bases). Between the trimmed V and J ends, which lost 3 bases and 2 bases, there was a span of 17 bases. The CDR3 length is 18 residues. The V gene's germline CDR1 is SGHNT and CDR2 YENEEA. This chain's CDR3 is CASSFGTFTGTGANVLTF. The DNA of the CDR3 is TGTGCCAGCAGCTTTGGGACTTTTACAGGCACTGGGGCCAACGTCCTGACTTTC.

The chain combines TRBV2 with TRBJ1-2, with 8 bases matching TRBD1. This CDR3 has 14 amino acids. J gave up 6 bases and V 2 bases, and 5 bases lay outside the gene matches. Germline V lookup: CDR1 SNHLY, CDR2 FYNNEI. CDR3 bases: TGTGCCAGCAGTGAAACCCAGGGGGCGAATGGCTACACCTTC. Translating gives CASSETQGANGYTF.

The rearrangement joins TRBV27 to TRBJ2-1; D might be TRBD2 (6 bases). Germline V lookup: CDR1 MNHEY, CDR2 SMNVEV (reference sequence). The CDR3 has 16 amino acids. Trimming pared 5 bases from V and 7 bases from J, leaving 21 bases between. This CDR3 is CASSPRLASGSNEQFF. CDR3 coding DNA: TGTGCCAGCAGTCCCCGGTTGGCAAGCGGGTCTAATGAGCAGTTCTTC.

This clone was recorded a few times. The J gene is TRBJ1-4, the V gene TRBV28; possibly TRBD1 for D (5 bases). CDR1 is MDHEN, CDR2 SYDVKM, per germline. Trimming cost V 9 bases and J 5 bases, with 10 bases left between them. This CDR3 has 12 residues. The DNA of the CDR3 is TGTGCCAGTGCGGAGGGGAATGAAAAACTGTTTTTT. As protein: CASAEGNEKLFF. The entire variable domain, with the rest obtained from reference TRBV28 and TRBJ1-4, is as follows: DVKVTQSSRYLVKRTGEKVFLECVQDMDHENMFWYRQDPGLGLRLIYFSYDVKMKEKGDIPEGYSVSREKKERFSLILESASTNQTSMYLCASAEGNEKLFFGSGTQLSVL.

This chain joins TRBV4-1 and TRBJ2-3; 11 bases agree with TRBD1. This CDR3 comprises 15 residues. Losses at the gene ends were 2 bases for V and 4 bases for J; bases not matched to a gene: 2. CDR1 is MGHRA and CDR2 is YSYEKL in the germline V gene. The DNA for the CDR3 is TGCGCCAGCAGCCAAAGGGGACAGGGGGCAGATACGCAGTATTTT. It encodes CASSQRGQGADTQYF.

This sequence joins TRBV4-1 and TRBJ2-7; D gene unclear. The CDR3 is 14 residues long. V gave up 1 base and J gave up 4 bases, with 11 bases separating them. CDR1 is MGHRA and CDR2 is YSYEKL in the germline V gene. The CDR3 loop reads CASSQGRGSYEQYV. The CDR3 bases are TGCGCCAGCAGCCAAGGCCGCGGATCGTACGAGCAGTACGTC.

V is TRBV2 and J is TRBJ2-5, with 9 bases matching TRBD1. The CDR3 consists of 16 residues. V lost 5 bases and J lost 0; bases outside the gene matches: 7. From germline, CDR1 is SNHLY and CDR2 FYNNEI. CDR3 region: CASSYGQGMYQETQYF. CDR3 DNA sequence: TGTGCCAGCAGTTATGGACAGGGGATGTACCAAGAGACCCAGTACTTC.

The gene calls are TRBV5-6 and TRBJ1-1; D perhaps matches TRBD1 (6 bases). Germline CDR1 is SGHDT and CDR2 is YYEEEE. This CDR3 contains 14 residues. V dropped 4 bases and J dropped 4 bases, with 14 bases sitting between them. As DNA, the CDR3 is TGTGCCAGCAGCCCAACAGGGCTGGGCACTGAAGCTTTCTTT. Its protein product is CASSPTGLGTEAFF. The complete variable domain, with remaining parts taken from reference TRBV5-6 and TRBJ1-1, reads DAGVTQSPTHLIKTRGQQVTLRCSPKSGHDTVSWYQQALGQGPQFIFQYYEEEERQRGNFPDRFSGHQFPNYSSELNVNALLLGDSALYLCASSPTGLGTEAFFGQGTRLTVV.

The V call is TRBV29-1, the J call TRBJ2-3; D gene ambiguous. CDR1 SQVTM and CDR2 ANQGSEA come from the germline V gene. V gave up 7 bases and J gave up 0 bases, with 8 bases separating them. CDR3 length: 12 amino acids. As DNA, the CDR3 is TGCAGCGGCATGACTAGCACAGATACGCAGTATTTT. Protein product: CSGMTSTDTQYF.

This CDR3 is CASSIDRVAYTQPQHF. The CDR3 DNA reads TGTGCCAGTAGTATCGACAGGGTGGCTTATACGCAGCCCCAGCATTTT. The rearrangement uses TRBV19 and TRBJ1-5, with 7 bases identical to TRBD1. The CDR3 runs 16 residues. V was pared by 3 bases and J by 7 bases, with 12 bases of the junction left unmatched. The germline CDR1 and CDR2 sequences are LNHDA and SQIVND (reference sequence).

This clone was observed a few times. The chain's CDR3 is CAISGQGRNQPQHF. For the CDR3, the DNA is TGTGCCATCAGTGGACAGGGACGTAATCAGCCCCAGCATTTT. The rearrangement uses TRBV10-3 and TRBJ1-5; 7 bases line up with TRBD1. V lost 4 bases and J lost 4; bases outside the gene matches: 4. There are 14 residues in the CDR3. The V gene's germline CDR1 is ENHRY and CDR2 SYGVKD.

This chain connects TRBV6-4 to TRBJ2-3; D is unclear. Germline lookup yields CDR1 MRHNA and CDR2 SNTAGT. V lost 4 bases and J lost 0, with 14 bases in between. The CDR3 sequence is 16 residues long. CDR3 DNA: TGTGCCAGCAGTGCTACGTCAGGATCGAGCACAGATACGCAGTATTTT. Its protein product is CASSATSGSSTDTQYF.

The V gene is TRBV6-1, the J gene TRBJ1-2, with D possibly matching TRBD1 (5 bases). CDR1 is MNHNS, CDR2 SASEGT, per germline. The CDR3 spans 15 residues. The ends were cut back, 1 base at V and 4 bases at J, with 13 bases in the middle. The CDR3 is CASSEEVRGSYGYTF. The CDR3 nucleotides read TGTGCCAGCAGTGAAGAAGTTAGGGGTTCCTATGGCTACACCTTC.

The V and J genes are TRBV21-1 and TRBJ1-4; the D call in the table, TRBD1, was not verified against the DNA. TRBV21-1 is recorded as a pseudogene. This CDR3 has 15 residues. The CDR3 here is CASSRKQGADEKLFF. The DNA of the CDR3 is TGTGCCAGCAGCAGGAAACAGGGGGCGGATGAAAAACTGTTTTTT.

Written as DNA, the CDR3 is TGCAGCGTCGCCGAATTATTGGGGACAGGGGAAGTCACTGAAGCTTTCTTT. This translates into CSVAELLGTGEVTEAFF. This rearrangement joins TRBV29-1 to TRBJ1-1, with 10 bases that match TRBD1. The length of the CDR3 is 17 residues. Germline values: CDR1 SQVTM, CDR2 ANQGSEA. The V gene end was trimmed by 6 bases and the J gene end by 4 bases; junction bases not matched to a gene: 17.

V is TRBV12-5 and J is TRBJ2-2; 15 bases align to TRBD2. The CDR3 has 20 residues. The V segment lost 1 base and the J segment 0 bases; nucleotides outside the gene matches: 6. CDR1 is LGHNT, CDR2 FRNRAP, per germline. CDR3 protein: CASGLAGTSGRITNTGELFF. The CDR3 DNA sequence: TGTGCTAGTGGTTTGGCCGGGACTAGCGGGAGGATCACGAACACCGGGGAGCTGTTTTTT.

The chain couples TRBV5-8 to TRBJ1-1, with TRBD1 matching over 9 bases. There are 16 residues in the CDR3. Germline V gene data show CDR1 as SGHTS and CDR2 as YDEGEE. V shed 0 bases and J 3 bases; nucleotides not matched to a gene: 6. The CDR3 nucleotides read TGTGCCAGCAGCTTGGCAGCGACAGGGGGATACACTGAAGCTTTCTTT. It is translated as CASSLAATGGYTEAFF.

This clone was counted between two and nine times. In DNA form, the CDR3 reads TGTGCCAGCAGTTTATTCGGGGTGGACACTGAAGCTTTCTTT. Translation gives CASSLFGVDTEAFF. This chain links TRBV28 with TRBJ1-1; D gene ambiguous. In germline, CDR1 is MDHEN, CDR2 SYDVKM. V was shortened by 1 base and J by 3 bases, with 9 bases between the two germline ends. CDR3 length: 14 amino acids.

This clone occurred a few times. The chain has TRBV5-1 and TRBJ2-3; 7 bases match TRBD2. Looked up from germline, CDR1 is SGHRS and CDR2 is YFSETQ. CDR3 length equals 16 residues. V lost 3 bases and J lost 2; bases outside the gene matches: 9. The CDR3 is CASSSEPSGTTDTQYF. As DNA, the CDR3 is TGCGCCAGCAGCTCAGAGCCCAGCGGGACCACAGATACGCAGTATTTT.

V is TRBV28 and J is TRBJ1-3; D remains ambiguous. Germline CDR1 and CDR2: MDHEN and SYDVKM. V lost 7 bases and J 0 bases, leaving 10 bases between the germline ends. The CDR3 spans 14 residues. The CDR3 here is CASTDTNSGNTIYF. Written as DNA, the CDR3 is TGTGCCAGCACCGACACCAACTCTGGAAACACCATATATTTT. The complete variable domain, with remaining parts taken from reference TRBV28 and TRBJ1-3, reads DVKVTQSSRYLVKRTGEKVFLECVQDMDHENMFWYRQDPGLGLRLIYFSYDVKMKEKGDIPEGYSVSREKKERFSLILESASTNQTSMYLCASTDTNSGNTIYFGEGSWLTVV.

This chain uses TRBV18 with TRBJ1-2; D perhaps matches TRBD1 (5 bases). Germline loops: CDR1 KGHSH, CDR2 LQKENI. Between the trimmed V and J ends, which lost 6 bases and 0 bases, there was a span of 14 bases. This CDR3 comprises 15 residues. CDR3: CASSRDRQTNYGYTF. CDR3 coding DNA: TGTGCCAGCTCGCGGGACCGACAGACTAACTATGGCTACACCTTC.

This chain uses TRBV5-1 with TRBJ2-1; 14 bases map to TRBD2. The CDR3 has 19 amino acids. Germline-derived CDR1 and CDR2 are SGHRS and YFSETQ. V shed 2 bases and J 0 bases; nucleotides not matched to a gene: 7. CDR3 region: CASSLRGLAGASSYNEQFF. The CDR3 DNA sequence: TGCGCCAGCAGCTTACGGGGACTAGCGGGAGCGAGCTCCTACAATGAGCAGTTCTTC.

This clone was counted a few times. This chain uses TRBV4-2 with TRBJ1-3; D call uncertain. This CDR3 comprises 15 residues. Trimming cost V 0 bases and J 4 bases, with 10 bases left between them. Germline V gene sequence: CDR1 LGHNA, CDR2 YNFKEQ. The CDR3 region has the DNA TGTGCCAGCAGCCAAGATCAGGTTGCCGGAAACACCATATATTTT. Translated: CASSQDQVAGNTIYF.

The chain is built from TRBV9 and TRBJ2-1; D is uncertain. Germline loops: CDR1 SGDLS, CDR2 YYNGEE. The germline V and J ends were trimmed by 0 bases and 5 bases, with 9 bases remaining between them. The CDR3 runs 14 residues. CDR3 DNA sequence: TGTGCCAGCAGCGTAGGTCCCCTTAACAATGAGCAGTTCTTC. Encoded protein: CASSVGPLNNEQFF.

The V gene is TRBV19, the J gene TRBJ2-3, with TRBD1 identical over 10 bases. Germline trimming cut 6 bases from V and 7 bases from J; bases unmatched to any gene: 7. Germline loops: CDR1 LNHDA, CDR2 SQIVND (reference sequence). This CDR3 spans 14 amino acids. CDR3 bases: TGTGCCAGTAGGGTCCGACAGGGGGCCTATACGCAGTATTTT. Translated: CASRVRQGAYTQYF.